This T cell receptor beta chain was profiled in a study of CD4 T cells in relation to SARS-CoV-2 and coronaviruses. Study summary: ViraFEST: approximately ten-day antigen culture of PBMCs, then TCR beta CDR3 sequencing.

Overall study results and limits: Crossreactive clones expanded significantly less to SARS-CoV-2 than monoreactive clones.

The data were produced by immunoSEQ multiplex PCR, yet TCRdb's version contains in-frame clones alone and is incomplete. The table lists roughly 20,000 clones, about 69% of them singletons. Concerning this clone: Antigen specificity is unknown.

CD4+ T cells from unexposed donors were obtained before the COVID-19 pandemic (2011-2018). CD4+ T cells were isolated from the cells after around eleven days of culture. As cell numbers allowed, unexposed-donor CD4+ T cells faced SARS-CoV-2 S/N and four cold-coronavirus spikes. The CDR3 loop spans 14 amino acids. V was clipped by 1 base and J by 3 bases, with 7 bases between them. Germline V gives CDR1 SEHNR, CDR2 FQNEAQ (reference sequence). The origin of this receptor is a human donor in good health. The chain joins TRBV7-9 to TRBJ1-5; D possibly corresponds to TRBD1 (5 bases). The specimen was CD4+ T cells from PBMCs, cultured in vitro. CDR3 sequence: CASSLGQNNQPQHF. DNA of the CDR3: TGTGCCAGCAGCTTAGGACAGAACAATCAGCCCCAGCATTTT.